The source of this TCR beta chain is a study of blood T cell repertoires in COVID-19. Whole-study context: From T cells, B-cell-depleted T cells, or PBMCs came the material, which was cDNA or gDNA.

The study assigned cohorts using participant-reported clinical history. Recovery among Cohort 3 donors was established by two negative PCRs, clearance, or symptom resolution. Trimming left V 5 bases short and J 3 bases short, with 13 bases between. Per germline, CDR1 MDHEN and CDR2 SYDVKM. The CDR3 length is 14 residues. Assay: immunoSEQ multiplex PCR; the TCRdb copy retains only in-frame clones and omits some. Of about 140,000 clones listed, 86% are singletons. The clonotype was recovered from a man aged 45-60 years who had recovered from COVID-19. The sequenced sample was PBMCs or T cells enriched from blood (not recorded which). The genes are TRBV28 and TRBJ1-2, with a weak D call TRBD1 (5 bases). CDR3 nucleotides: TGTGCCAGCAGTCCTGACAGAGGCTACTATGGCTACACCTTC. Translating it yields CASSPDRGYYGYTF.